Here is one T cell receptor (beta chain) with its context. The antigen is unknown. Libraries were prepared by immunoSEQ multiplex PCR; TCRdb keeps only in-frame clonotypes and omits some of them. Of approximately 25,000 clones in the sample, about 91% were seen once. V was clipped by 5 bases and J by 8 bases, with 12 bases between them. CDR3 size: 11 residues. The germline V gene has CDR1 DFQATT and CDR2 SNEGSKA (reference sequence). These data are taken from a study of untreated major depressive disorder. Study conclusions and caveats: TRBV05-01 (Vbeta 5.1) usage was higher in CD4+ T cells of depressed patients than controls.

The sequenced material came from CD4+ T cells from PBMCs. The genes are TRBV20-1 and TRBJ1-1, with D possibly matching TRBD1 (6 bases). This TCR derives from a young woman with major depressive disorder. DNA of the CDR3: TGCAGTGCTCGGACAGTTAAAGAAGCTTTCTTT. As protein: CSARTVKEAFF.